This record concerns one T cell receptor (beta chain) sequence. Its cognate antigen is unknown. These data belong to a study of cytomegalovirus exposure and HLA in healthy donors. Study-wide context: Some 80 million unique TCRs from HLA-typed donors were held in an early data release. Study conclusions and caveats: Clonal expansion was found to be greater in HLA-associated TCR beta chains than in equally common others in a later analysis.

Donors likely had unrecorded immune exposures despite being nominally healthy when sampled. The PCR employed 60 Vbeta primers together with 13 Jbeta primers. The protocol was immunoSEQ multiplex PCR, while the TCRdb copy is restricted to in-frame clones and leaves out a portion. Of 200,000 to 250,000 clones listed, 70% to 90% were seen once; the top ten hold roughly 0.22%. Trimming stripped 3 bases from V and 3 bases from J, with 20 bases between. The CDR3 runs 17 residues. Germline-derived CDR1 and CDR2 are KGHSH and LQKENI. V usage is TRBV18 and J usage is TRBJ2-5; D is ambiguous. This TCR derives from a girl aged 2 to 10 in good health and CMV-seronegative. The sequenced material came from PBMCs. CDR3 loop: CASSPSPRDSFKETQYF. For the CDR3, the DNA is TGTGCCAGCTCACCTTCGCCTCGAGACTCATTCAAAGAGACCCAGTACTTC.